The T cell receptor (beta chain) under discussion was sequenced for a study of cytotoxic CD8 clonotypes in ibrutinib-treated CLL. Study-wide background: Researchers reported about 10 relapsed/refractory and 15 treatment-naive patients, 17 of them IGHV unmutated. Response material was collected after a median about 12 months of treatment, range 6 to 36. Overall study findings and caveats: Clonality increased with ibrutinib response but returned toward baseline at progression. Sustained-remission and progressing patients' sampling times differed.

V was clipped by 6 bases and J by 4 bases; unmatched bases: 9. Germline V gene lookup returns CDR1 SNHLY and CDR2 FYNNEI. The CDR3 is 15 residues long. Data came from immunoSEQ multiplex PCR; TCRdb stores just in-frame clones and leaves some out. The table has about 140,000 clones, 70% to 80% seen once. This clone was counted only a few times. Its cognate antigen is unknown. This receptor was taken from a human donor with chronic lymphocytic leukemia. The material was PBMCs, obtained after 12 months of ibrutinib treatment. The chain is built from TRBV2 and TRBJ2-1; 7 nucleotides agree with TRBD2. CDR3 DNA: TGTGCCAGCAGCAATGGGGAGGGGCCATACAATGAGCAGTTCTTC. This codes for CASSNGEGPYNEQFF.